The following is a T cell receptor beta chain sequence with its context. This sample stems from a study of beta chain features in type 1 diabetes. The V segment lost 9 bases and the J segment 7 bases; nucleotides outside the gene matches: 14. Looked up from germline, CDR1 is WSHSY and CDR2 is SAAADI. This CDR3 region has 14 residues. The sequenced template was cDNA made from the entire isolated RNA. The assay was immunoSEQ multiplex PCR, and TCRdb's table has in-frame clones only and misses some. The data hold fewer than 30,000 clones, with about 72% observed a single time. The chain has TRBV10-2 and TRBJ2-7; 8 bases match TRBD1. The sample comprised Tregs from blood. This receptor was obtained from a woman between 40 and 55 years old in good health. The CDR3 spells CASHNIQGANEQYF. DNA of the CDR3: TGCGCCAGTCACAACATCCAGGGGGCAAATGAGCAGTACTTC.